This TCR beta chain was identified in a study of identical twins. Whole-study findings and limits: Twin pairs' shared out-of-frame alpha sequences were enriched in low generation probability. Within monozygotic twins, out-of-frame TCR alpha sharing was underestimated by the models.

A remark on this clonotype: Antigen unknown.

TCRdb re-called the 5' RACE reads with MiXCR, one entry per CDR3 protein. The data contain approximately 190,000 distinct CDR3 sequences, less than 20% of them seen just once; the ten biggest clones take up 40%. Trimming removed 8 bases at V and 3 bases at J, with 17 bases between. CDR1 is MNHEY, CDR2 SMNVEV, per germline (reference sequence). The CDR3 extends over 14 amino acids. The same data also contributed to another study, on T cells expressing NK-cell markers. That publication notes: Investigators obtained TCR beta repertoires from sorted CD3+CD56+NKG2C+, CD3+CD56+NKG2C- and CD3+CD56-NKG2C+ T cells. The authors sequenced eight donors, of whom seven were HCMV-seropositive and one was seronegative.

The clonotype originates from a woman aged 18-30 years in good health. The sequencing sample was made of CD8+ T cells sorted from blood. The chain has TRBV27 and TRBJ2-7; D possibly corresponds to TRBD1 (6 bases). CDR3 bases: TGTGCCAGCGCCCCCACGGACAGATACTACGAGCAGTACTTC. The encoded protein is CASAPTDRYYEQYF.